What follows describes a single T cell receptor (beta chain). Its antigen is undetermined. Generated by immunoSEQ multiplex PCR, the TCRdb table keeps only in-frame clones and is missing some. The sample holds some 110,000 clones, approximately 80% seen once. This sample stems from a study of radiation and T cells in renal cell carcinoma. Study findings and constraints: No pretreatment tumor biopsies were available for baseline clonotypes. From baseline, blood top tumor clonotypes peaked at 2 weeks post-radiation.

This CDR3 comprises 15 residues. Losses at the gene ends were 4 bases for V and 2 bases for J; bases not matched to a gene: 2. The germline V gene has CDR1 LGHNA and CDR2 YNFKEQ. Time point: baseline pretreatment blood. Specified treatment: 15 Gy SBRT to primary tumor, nephrectomy 4 weeks later. Serial blood draws occurred at baseline and 2 and 4 weeks post-SBRT. Clear cell pathology was present in this patient's renal cell carcinoma. This TCR was recovered from a woman aged 55-69 years with renal cell carcinoma. The chain links TRBV4-2 to TRBJ1-3; the match to TRBD1 covers 10 bases. The sequencing used blood, collected from a patient whose treatment included radiotherapy and nephrectomy. CDR3 sequence reads: CASSPGQGTGNTIYF. The CDR3 DNA sequence: TGTGCCAGCAGCCCGGGACAGGGGACTGGAAACACCATATATTTT.